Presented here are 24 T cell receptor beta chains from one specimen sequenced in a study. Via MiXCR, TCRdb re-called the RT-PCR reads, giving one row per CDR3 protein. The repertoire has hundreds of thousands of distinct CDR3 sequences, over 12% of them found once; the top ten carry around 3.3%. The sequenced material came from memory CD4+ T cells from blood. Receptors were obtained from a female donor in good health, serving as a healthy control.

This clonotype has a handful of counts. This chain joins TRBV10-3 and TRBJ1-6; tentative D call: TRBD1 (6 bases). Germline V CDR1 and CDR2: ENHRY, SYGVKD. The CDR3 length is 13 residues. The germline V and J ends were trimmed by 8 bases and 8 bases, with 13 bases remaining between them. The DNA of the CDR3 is TGTGCCATCGGGGACAAGATAGATTCACCCCTCCACTTT. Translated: CAIGDKIDSPLHF.

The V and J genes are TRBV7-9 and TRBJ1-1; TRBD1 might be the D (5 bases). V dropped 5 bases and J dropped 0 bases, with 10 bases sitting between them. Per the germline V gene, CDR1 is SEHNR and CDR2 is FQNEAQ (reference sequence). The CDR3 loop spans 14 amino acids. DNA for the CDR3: TGTGCCAGCAGCGTAATGACAGTGAACACTGAAGCTTTCTTT. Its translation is CASSVMTVNTEAFF.

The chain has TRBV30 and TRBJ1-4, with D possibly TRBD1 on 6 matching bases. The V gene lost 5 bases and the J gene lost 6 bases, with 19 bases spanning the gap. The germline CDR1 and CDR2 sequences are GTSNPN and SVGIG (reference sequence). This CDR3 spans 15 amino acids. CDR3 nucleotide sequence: TGTGCCTGGGCCCCAATCCAGGGGTTTGATGAAAAACTGTTTTTT. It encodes CAWAPIQGFDEKLFF.

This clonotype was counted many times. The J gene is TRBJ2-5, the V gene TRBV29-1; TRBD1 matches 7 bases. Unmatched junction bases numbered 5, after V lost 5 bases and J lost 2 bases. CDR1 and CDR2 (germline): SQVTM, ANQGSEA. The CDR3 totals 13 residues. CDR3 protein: CSVYRDRQETQYF. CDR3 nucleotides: TGCAGCGTTTACCGGGACAGACAAGAGACCCAGTACTTC.

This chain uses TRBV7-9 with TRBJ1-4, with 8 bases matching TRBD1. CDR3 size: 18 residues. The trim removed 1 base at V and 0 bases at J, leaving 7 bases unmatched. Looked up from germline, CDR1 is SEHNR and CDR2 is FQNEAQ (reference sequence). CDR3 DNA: TGTGCCAGCAGCTTAGGAATTACAGGGGGTGCAACTAATGAAAAACTGTTTTTT. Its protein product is CASSLGITGGATNEKLFF.

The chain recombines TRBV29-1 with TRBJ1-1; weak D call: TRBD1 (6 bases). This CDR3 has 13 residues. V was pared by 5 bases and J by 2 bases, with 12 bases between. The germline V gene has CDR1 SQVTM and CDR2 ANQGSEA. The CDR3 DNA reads TGCAGCGTTACGGACAGCTTCAACACTGAAGCTTTCTTT. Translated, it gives CSVTDSFNTEAFF.

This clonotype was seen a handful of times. In DNA, the CDR3 is TGCAGTGCCGAACAGGGTGGTAACTATGGCTACACCTTC. Its translation: CSAEQGGNYGYTF. J is TRBJ1-2 and V is TRBV20-1; a weak D match, TRBD1 (6 bases). CDR3 size: 13 residues. Germline lookup yields CDR1 DFQATT and CDR2 SNEGSKA (reference sequence). V was clipped by 6 bases and J by 1 base, with 12 bases between them.

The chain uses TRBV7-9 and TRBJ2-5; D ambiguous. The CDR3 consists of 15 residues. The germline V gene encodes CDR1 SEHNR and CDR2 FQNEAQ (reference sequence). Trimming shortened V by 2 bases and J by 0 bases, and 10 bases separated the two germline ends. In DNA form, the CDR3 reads TGTGCCAGCAGCTTACGACTCCGAAACCAAGAGACCCAGTACTTC. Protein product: CASSLRLRNQETQYF.

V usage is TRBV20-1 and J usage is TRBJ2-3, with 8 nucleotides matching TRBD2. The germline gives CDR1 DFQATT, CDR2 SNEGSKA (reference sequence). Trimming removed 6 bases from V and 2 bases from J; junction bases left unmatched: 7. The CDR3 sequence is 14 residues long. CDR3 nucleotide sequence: TGCAGTGCCGTCAGCGGGGGAAACACAGATACGCAGTATTTT. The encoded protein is CSAVSGGNTDTQYF.

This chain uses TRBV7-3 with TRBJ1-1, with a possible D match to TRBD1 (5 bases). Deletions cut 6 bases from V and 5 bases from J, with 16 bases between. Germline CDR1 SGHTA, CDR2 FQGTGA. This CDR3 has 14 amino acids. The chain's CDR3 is CASRAGGASTEAFF. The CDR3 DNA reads TGTGCCAGCAGGGCAGGCGGGGCGAGTACTGAAGCTTTCTTT.

The CDR3 sequence is CASSTGQYTGELFF. The CDR3 region has the DNA TGCGCCAGCAGCACCGGACAGTACACCGGGGAGCTGTTTTTT. The rearrangement joins TRBV5-1 to TRBJ2-2; a weak D match, TRBD1 (6 bases). The CDR3 consists of 14 residues. Germline V gene data show CDR1 as SGHRS and CDR2 as YFSETQ. V lost 4 bases, J lost 3 bases, and 10 bases lay in between.

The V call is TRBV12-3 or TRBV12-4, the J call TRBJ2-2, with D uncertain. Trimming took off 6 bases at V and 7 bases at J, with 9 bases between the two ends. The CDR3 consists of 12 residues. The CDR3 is CASRIGVGELFF. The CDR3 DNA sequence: TGTGCCAGCAGAATTGGGGTCGGGGAGCTGTTTTTT.

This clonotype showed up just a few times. Here the CDR3 DNA reads TGCAGTGCTAGAGATCCGGGGGAATCCTACAATGAGCAGTTCTTC. This translates into CSARDPGESYNEQFF. The chain carries TRBV20-1 and TRBJ2-1; weak D call: TRBD2 (6 bases). The length of the CDR3 is 15 residues. V lost 0 bases and J lost 1, with 10 bases in between. The germline V gene encodes CDR1 DFQATT and CDR2 SNEGSKA (reference sequence).

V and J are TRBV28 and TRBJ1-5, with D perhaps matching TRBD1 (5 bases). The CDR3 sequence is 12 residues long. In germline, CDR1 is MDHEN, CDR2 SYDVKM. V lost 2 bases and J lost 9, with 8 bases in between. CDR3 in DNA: TGTGCCAGCAGTTTAGAGGGGCGGCCCCAGCATTTT. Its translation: CASSLEGRPQHF.

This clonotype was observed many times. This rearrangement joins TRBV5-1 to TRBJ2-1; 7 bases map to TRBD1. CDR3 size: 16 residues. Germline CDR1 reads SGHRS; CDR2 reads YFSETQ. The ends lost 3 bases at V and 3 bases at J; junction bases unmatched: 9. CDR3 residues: CASSSRADRVYNEQFF. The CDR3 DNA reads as TGCGCCAGCAGCTCTCGTGCCGACAGGGTCTACAATGAGCAGTTCTTC.

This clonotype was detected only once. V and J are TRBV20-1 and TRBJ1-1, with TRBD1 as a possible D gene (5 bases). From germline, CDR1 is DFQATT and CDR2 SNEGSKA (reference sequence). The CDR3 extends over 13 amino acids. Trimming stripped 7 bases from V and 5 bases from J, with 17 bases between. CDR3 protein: CSVIGVRETEAFF. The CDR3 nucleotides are TGCAGTGTCATAGGGGTTAGGGAGACTGAAGCTTTCTTT.

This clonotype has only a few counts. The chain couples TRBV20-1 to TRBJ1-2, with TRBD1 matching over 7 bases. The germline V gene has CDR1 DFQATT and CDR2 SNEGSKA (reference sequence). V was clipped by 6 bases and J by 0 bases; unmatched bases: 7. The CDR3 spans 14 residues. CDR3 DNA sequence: TGCAGTGCCGAAGGGACAGCCCCTAACTATGGCTACACCTTC. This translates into CSAEGTAPNYGYTF.

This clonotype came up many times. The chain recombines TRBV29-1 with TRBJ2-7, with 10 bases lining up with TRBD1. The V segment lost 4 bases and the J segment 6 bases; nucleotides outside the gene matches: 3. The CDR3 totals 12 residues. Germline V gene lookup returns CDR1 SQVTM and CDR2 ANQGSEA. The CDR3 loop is CSVAGQGVEQYF. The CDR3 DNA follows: TGCAGCGTTGCCGGACAGGGGGTCGAGCAGTACTTC.

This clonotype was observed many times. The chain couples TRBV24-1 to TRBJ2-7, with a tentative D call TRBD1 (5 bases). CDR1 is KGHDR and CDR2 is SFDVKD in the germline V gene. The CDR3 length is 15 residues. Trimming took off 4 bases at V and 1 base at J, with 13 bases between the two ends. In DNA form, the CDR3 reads TGTGCCACCAGTGACCCTTCTACAGGATCCTACGAGCAGTACTTC. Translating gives CATSDPSTGSYEQYF.

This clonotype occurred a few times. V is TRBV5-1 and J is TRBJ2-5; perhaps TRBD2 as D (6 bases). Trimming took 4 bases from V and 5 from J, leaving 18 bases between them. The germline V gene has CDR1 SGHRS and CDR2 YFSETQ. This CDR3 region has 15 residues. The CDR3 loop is CASSPGVSGEETQYF. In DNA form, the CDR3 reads TGCGCCAGCAGCCCAGGCGTATCGGGGGAGGAGACCCAGTACTTC. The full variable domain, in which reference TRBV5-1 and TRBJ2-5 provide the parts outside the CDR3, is KAGVTQTPRYLIKTRGQQVTLSCSPISGHRSVSWYQQTPGQGLQFLFEYFSETQRNKGNFPGRFSGRQFSNSRSEMNVSTLELGDSALYLCASSPGVSGEETQYFGPGTRLLVL.

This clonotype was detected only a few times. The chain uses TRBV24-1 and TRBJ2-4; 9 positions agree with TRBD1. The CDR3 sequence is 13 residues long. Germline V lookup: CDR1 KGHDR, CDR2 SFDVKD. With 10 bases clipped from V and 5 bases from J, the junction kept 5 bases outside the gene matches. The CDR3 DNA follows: TGTGCCACTGCGGGACAGGGCGAAAACATTCAGTACTTC. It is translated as CATAGQGENIQYF.

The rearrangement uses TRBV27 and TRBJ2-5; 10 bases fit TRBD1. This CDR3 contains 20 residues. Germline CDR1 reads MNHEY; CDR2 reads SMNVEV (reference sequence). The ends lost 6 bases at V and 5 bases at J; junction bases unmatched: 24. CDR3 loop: CASSLFSFRQGAQVSETQYF. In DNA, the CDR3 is TGTGCCAGCAGCCTATTTTCTTTTAGACAGGGGGCGCAGGTTTCGGAGACCCAGTACTTC.

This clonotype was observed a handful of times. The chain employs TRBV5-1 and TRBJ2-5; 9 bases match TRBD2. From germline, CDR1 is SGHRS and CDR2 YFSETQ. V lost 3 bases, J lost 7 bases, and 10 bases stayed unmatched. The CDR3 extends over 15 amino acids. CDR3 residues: CASSSGLAHAGTQYF. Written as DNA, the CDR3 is TGCGCCAGCAGCTCCGGACTAGCGCACGCAGGGACCCAGTACTTC.

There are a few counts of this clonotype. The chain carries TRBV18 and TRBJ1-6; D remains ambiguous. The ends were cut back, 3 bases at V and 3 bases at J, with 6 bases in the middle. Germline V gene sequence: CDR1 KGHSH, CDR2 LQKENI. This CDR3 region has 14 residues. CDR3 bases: TGTGCCAGCTCACCCCCCGGCTATAATTCACCCCTCCACTTT. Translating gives CASSPPGYNSPLHF.